Listed below are T cell receptor beta chains from one sample, sequenced in a study of blood T cell repertoires in COVID-19. Sequenced by immunoSEQ multiplex PCR; TCRdb stores in-frame clones only, minus some. This sample has some 180,000 clones; approximately 80% occur once, and the top ten carry 8.5% to 10%. Sequencing input: peripheral blood. These receptors originate from a woman aged 45 to 65 with active or convalescent COVID-19. Both conserved end residues are part of each CDR3. The D gene is left open where the match is weak. Clone size is given for some rows only: seen once, a few or many times, or a class if the clone is expanded.

D gene: TRBD1
clone size: few
CDR3 length: 15
J gene: TRBJ2-7
V gene: TRBV19
CDR3 DNA: TGTGCCAGTACCCCGGGGACAGGCCCCTATTACGAGCAGTACTTC
CDR3 protein: CASTPGTGPYYEQYF

D gene: TRBD2
clone size: -
CDR3 length: 15
J gene: TRBJ2-2
V gene: TRBV6-5
CDR3 DNA: TGTGCCAGCAGTCTAGCGGGGGGGGACACCGGGGAGCTGTTTTTT
CDR3 protein: CASSLAGGDTGELFF

D gene: -
clone size: -
CDR3 length: 16
J gene: TRBJ2-1
V gene: TRBV4-3
CDR3 DNA: TGCGCCAGCAGCCAAGAAAGGCGCTGGCGGTGGGATGAGCAGTTCTTC
CDR3 protein: CASSQERRWRWDEQFF

D gene: -
clone size: -
CDR3 length: 15
J gene: TRBJ1-2
V gene: TRBV3-1/TRBV3-2
CDR3 DNA: TGTGCCAGCAGCCGGGTGGCGGGAATAGAATATGGCTACACCTTC
CDR3 protein: CASSRVAGIEYGYTF

D gene: -
clone size: once
CDR3 length: 18
J gene: TRBJ1-6
V gene: TRBV4-1
CDR3 DNA: TGCGCCAGCAGCCAAGATTCACAGGGCCCTCTACGAGGCTCACCCCTCCACTTT
CDR3 protein: CASSQDSQGPLRGSPLHF

D gene: TRBD2
clone size: -
CDR3 length: 15
J gene: TRBJ2-7
V gene: TRBV4-1
CDR3 DNA: TGCGCCAGCAGCCAAGAGGCTAGCGGGAGGCACGAGCAGTACTTC
CDR3 protein: CASSQEASGRHEQYF

D gene: -
clone size: -
CDR3 length: 15
J gene: TRBJ1-6
V gene: TRBV23-1
CDR3 DNA: TGCGCCAGCAGTCAATTCCCAGGGCTTTGCTCACCCCTCCACTTT
CDR3 protein: CASSQFPGLCSPLHF

D gene: -
clone size: few
CDR3 length: 14
J gene: TRBJ1-2
V gene: TRBV6-5
CDR3 DNA: TGTGCCAGCAGTTACACGCTACAGGAGGGTGGCTACACCTTC
CDR3 protein: CASSYTLQEGGYTF

D gene: TRBD1
clone size: -
CDR3 length: 15
J gene: TRBJ1-5
V gene: TRBV19
CDR3 DNA: TGTGCCAGTAGGAATACCGGGACAGGGGCCCAGCCCCAGCATTTT
CDR3 protein: CASRNTGTGAQPQHF

D gene: TRBD1
clone size: -
CDR3 length: 15
J gene: TRBJ1-3
V gene: TRBV2
CDR3 DNA: TGTGCCAGCAGTGAAATGCAGGGGGCTGGAAACACCATATATTTT
CDR3 protein: CASSEMQGAGNTIYF

D gene: -
clone size: once
CDR3 length: 13
J gene: TRBJ1-6
V gene: TRBV7-2
CDR3 DNA: TGTGCCAGCAGCCCAAAAACAGGGTCAGCCCTCCACTTT
CDR3 protein: CASSPKTGSALHF

D gene: TRBD1
clone size: -
CDR3 length: 15
J gene: TRBJ2-3
V gene: TRBV6-5
CDR3 DNA: TGTGCCAGCAGCTCCCCTCTAGGGGGCTCCGATACGCAGTATTTT
CDR3 protein: CASSSPLGGSDTQYF

D gene: TRBD2
clone size: few
CDR3 length: 16
J gene: TRBJ2-2
V gene: TRBV25-1
CDR3 DNA: TGTGCCAGCAGTGCCCAAGGACTAGCGCGGGCGGCGGAGCTGTTTTTT
CDR3 protein: CASSAQGLARAAELFF

D gene: -
clone size: -
CDR3 length: 14
J gene: TRBJ2-1
V gene: TRBV6-5
CDR3 DNA: TGTGCCAGCAGGGTCGGGAGTATTTGGAATGAGCAGTTCTTC
CDR3 protein: CASRVGSIWNEQFF

D gene: -
clone size: -
CDR3 length: 16
J gene: TRBJ1-5
V gene: TRBV15
CDR3 DNA: TGTGCCACCAGCAGAGCTGTGGACATTCGCAATCAGCCCCAGCATTTT
CDR3 protein: CATSRAVDIRNQPQHF

D gene: TRBD1
clone size: -
CDR3 length: 20
J gene: TRBJ1-1
V gene: TRBV19
CDR3 DNA: TGTGCCAGTACTCTCCCGTATGACGGGACAGGGGGCTCCATGAACACTGAAGCTTTCTTT
CDR3 protein: CASTLPYDGTGGSMNTEAFF

D gene: TRBD1
clone size: -
CDR3 length: 16
J gene: TRBJ2-2
V gene: TRBV11-2
CDR3 DNA: TGTGCCAGCAGCTTGGGTTCGGGACAGGGCGCCGGGGAGCTGTTTTTT
CDR3 protein: CASSLGSGQGAGELFF

D gene: -
clone size: few
CDR3 length: 14
J gene: TRBJ1-4
V gene: TRBV5-6
CDR3 DNA: TGTGCCAGCAGCTTAAGGGGTTATAATGAAAAACTGTTTTTT
CDR3 protein: CASSLRGYNEKLFF

D gene: TRBD2
clone size: -
CDR3 length: 15
J gene: TRBJ2-7
V gene: TRBV29-1
CDR3 DNA: TGCAGCGTTGATGCTGGGACTAGCATTTCCTACGAGCAGTACTTC
CDR3 protein: CSVDAGTSISYEQYF

D gene: TRBD2
clone size: -
CDR3 length: 17
J gene: TRBJ2-3
V gene: TRBV9
CDR3 DNA: TGTGCCAGCAGCGTTGAGCGGGGGCTCTCTGCCCAAGATACGCAGTATTTT
CDR3 protein: CASSVERGLSAQDTQYF